The T cell receptor (beta chain) under discussion was sequenced for a study of cytomegalovirus exposure and HLA in healthy donors. Use of 60 Vbeta and 13 Jbeta primers characterized the PCR. TCRdb's table, derived via immunoSEQ multiplex PCR, lists solely in-frame clones and lacks some. Of over 150,000 clones in the sample, roughly 87% are singletons; the top ten hold over 1.5%. Germline V gene sequence: CDR1 LNHDA, CDR2 SQIVND (reference sequence). The CDR3 length is 15 residues. The V call is TRBV19, the J call TRBJ2-5; TRBD1 matches at 10 bases. The end of the DNA aligns better with TRBJ2-7, so the J call may be wrong. The sample comprised PBMCs. This TCR derives from a man aged 50-59 years in good health and CMV-seronegative. The CDR3 loop reads CASSPFSGTGDEQYF. Written as DNA, the CDR3 is TGTGCCAGTAGCCCTTTTTCCGGGACAGGGGACGAGCAGTACTTC.